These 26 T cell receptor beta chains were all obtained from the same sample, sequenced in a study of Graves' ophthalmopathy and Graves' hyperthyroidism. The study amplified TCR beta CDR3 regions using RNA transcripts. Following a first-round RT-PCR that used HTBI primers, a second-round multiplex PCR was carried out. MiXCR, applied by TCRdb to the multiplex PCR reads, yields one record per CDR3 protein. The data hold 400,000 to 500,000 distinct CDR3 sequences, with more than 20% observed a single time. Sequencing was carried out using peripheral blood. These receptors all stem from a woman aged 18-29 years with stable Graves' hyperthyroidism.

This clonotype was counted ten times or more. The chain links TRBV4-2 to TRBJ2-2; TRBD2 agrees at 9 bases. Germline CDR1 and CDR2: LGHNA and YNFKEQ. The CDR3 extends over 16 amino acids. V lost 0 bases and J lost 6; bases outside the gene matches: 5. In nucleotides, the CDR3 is TGTGCCAGCAGCCAAGATTTGGCGGGAGGGGCCGGGGAGCTGTTTTTT. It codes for CASSQDLAGGAGELFF.

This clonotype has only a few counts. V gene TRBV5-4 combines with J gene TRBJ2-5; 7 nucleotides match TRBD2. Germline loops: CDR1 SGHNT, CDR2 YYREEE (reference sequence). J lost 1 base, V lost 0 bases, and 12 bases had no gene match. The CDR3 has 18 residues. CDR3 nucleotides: TGTGCCAGCAGCTTGGCAGGGTTGGGAGGGCTTTCCCAAGAGACCCAGTACTTC. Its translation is CASSLAGLGGLSQETQYF.

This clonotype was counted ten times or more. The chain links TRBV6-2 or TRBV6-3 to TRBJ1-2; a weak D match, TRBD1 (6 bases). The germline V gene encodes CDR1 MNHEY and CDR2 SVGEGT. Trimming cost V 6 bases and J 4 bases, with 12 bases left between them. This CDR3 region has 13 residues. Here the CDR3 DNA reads TGTGCCAGCAGCCAGGGGATACTCTATGGCTACACCTTC. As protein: CASSQGILYGYTF.

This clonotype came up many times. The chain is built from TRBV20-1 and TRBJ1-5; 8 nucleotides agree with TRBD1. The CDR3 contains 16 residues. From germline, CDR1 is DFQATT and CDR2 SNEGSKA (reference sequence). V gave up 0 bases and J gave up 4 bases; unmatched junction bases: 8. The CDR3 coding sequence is TGCAGTGCTAGAGAGACAAACAGGGGGTGGAATCAGCCCCAGCATTTT. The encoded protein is CSARETNRGWNQPQHF.

DNA for the CDR3: TGTGCCAGCAGTTTAAGCCCCAGGGGTGGGGAGGGCGAGCAGTACTTC. Protein: CASSLSPRGGEGEQYF. The rearrangement uses TRBV12-3 or TRBV12-4 and TRBJ2-7, with a tentative D call TRBD2 (7 bases). The CDR3 is 16 residues long. V was shortened by 2 bases and J by 6 bases, with 20 bases between the two germline ends.

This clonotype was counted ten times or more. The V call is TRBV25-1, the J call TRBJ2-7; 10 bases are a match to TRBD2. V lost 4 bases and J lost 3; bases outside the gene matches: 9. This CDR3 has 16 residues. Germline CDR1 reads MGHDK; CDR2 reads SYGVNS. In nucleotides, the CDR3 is TGTGCCAGCAGTGGGCTAGCGGGAGCCGGGTTCTACGAGCAGTACTTC. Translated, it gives CASSGLAGAGFYEQYF.

As DNA, the CDR3 is TGTGCCAGCAGTGACCTGGACAGGGACACTGAAGCTTTCTTT. The encoded protein is CASSDLDRDTEAFF. The rearrangement uses TRBV6-1 and TRBJ1-1; 8 nucleotides agree with TRBD1. The CDR3 consists of 14 residues. Germline loops: CDR1 MNHNS, CDR2 SASEGT. Trimming cost V 3 bases and J 3 bases; bases outside gene matches: 3.

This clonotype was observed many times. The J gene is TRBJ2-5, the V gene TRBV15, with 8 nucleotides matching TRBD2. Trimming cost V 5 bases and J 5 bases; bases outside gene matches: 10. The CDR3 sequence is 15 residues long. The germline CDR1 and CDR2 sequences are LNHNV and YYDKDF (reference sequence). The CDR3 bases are TGTGCCACCAGCCAGACTGGGACTAGTGTGGAGACCCAGTACTTC. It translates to CATSQTGTSVETQYF.

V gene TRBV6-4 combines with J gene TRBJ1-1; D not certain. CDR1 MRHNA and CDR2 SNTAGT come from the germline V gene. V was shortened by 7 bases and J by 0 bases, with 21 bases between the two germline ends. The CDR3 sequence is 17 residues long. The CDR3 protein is CASTDREGSRMNTEAFF. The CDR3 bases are TGTGCCAGCACCGATCGAGAAGGTAGTCGAATGAACACTGAAGCTTTCTTT.

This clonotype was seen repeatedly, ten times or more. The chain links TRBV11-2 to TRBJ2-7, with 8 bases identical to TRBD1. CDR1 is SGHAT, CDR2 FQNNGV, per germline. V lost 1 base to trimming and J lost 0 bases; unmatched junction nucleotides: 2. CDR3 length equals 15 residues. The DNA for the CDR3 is TGTGCCAGCAGCTTAGGACAGGGGTACTCCTACGAGCAGTACTTC. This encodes CASSLGQGYSYEQYF.

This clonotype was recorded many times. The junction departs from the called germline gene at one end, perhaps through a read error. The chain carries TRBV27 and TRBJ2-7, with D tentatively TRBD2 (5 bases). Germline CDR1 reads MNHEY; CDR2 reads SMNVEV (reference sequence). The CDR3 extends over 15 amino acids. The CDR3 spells CASRLRSGFSYEQYF. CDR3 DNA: TGTGCAAGCAGGTTGCGGAGCGGTTTCTCCTACGAGCAGTACTTC.

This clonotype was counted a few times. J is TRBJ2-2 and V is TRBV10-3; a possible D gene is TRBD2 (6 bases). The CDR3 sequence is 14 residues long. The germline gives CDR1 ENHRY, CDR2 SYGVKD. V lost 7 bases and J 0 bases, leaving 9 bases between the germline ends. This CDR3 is CAIKEGSNTGELFF. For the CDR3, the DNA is TGTGCCATCAAGGAGGGGTCGAACACCGGGGAGCTGTTTTTT.

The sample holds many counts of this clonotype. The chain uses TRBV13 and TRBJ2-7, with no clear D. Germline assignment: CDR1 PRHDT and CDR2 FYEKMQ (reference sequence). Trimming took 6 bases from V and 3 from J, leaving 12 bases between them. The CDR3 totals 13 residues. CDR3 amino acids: CASSHGRLYEQYF. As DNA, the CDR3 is TGTGCCAGCAGTCACGGACGTCTCTACGAGCAGTACTTC.

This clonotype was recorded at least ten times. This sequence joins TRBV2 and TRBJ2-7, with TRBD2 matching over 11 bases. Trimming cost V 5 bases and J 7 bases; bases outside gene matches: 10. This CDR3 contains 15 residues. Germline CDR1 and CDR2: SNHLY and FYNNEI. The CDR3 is CASSFSGRALMEQYF. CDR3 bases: TGTGCCAGCAGTTTTAGCGGGAGGGCCCTCATGGAGCAGTACTTC.

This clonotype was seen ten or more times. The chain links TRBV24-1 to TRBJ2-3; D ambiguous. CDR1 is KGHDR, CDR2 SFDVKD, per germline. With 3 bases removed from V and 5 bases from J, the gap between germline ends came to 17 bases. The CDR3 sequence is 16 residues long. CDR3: CATSDTHRGRLDTQYF. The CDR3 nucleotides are TGTGCCACCAGTGATACCCATAGAGGCCGGTTAGATACGCAGTATTTT.

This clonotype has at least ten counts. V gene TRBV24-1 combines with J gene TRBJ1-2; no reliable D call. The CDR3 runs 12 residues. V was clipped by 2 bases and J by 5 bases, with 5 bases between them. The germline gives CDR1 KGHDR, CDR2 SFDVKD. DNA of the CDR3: TGTGCCACCAGTGATTCGCTTTATGGCTACACCTTC. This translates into CATSDSLYGYTF.

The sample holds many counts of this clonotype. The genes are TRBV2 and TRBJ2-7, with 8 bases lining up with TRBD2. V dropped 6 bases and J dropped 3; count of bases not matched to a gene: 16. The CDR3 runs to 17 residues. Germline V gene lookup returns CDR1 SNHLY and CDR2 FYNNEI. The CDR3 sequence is CASSWTSSPGNRYEQYF. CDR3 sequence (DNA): TGTGCCAGCAGCTGGACTAGCAGCCCGGGAAATCGCTACGAGCAGTACTTC.

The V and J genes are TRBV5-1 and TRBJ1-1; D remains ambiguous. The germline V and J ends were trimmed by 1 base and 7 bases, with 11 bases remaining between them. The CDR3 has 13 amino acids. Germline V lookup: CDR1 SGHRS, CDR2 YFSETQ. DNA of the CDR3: TGCGCCAGCAGCTTGATCGGAGGAGGTGAAGCTTTCTTT. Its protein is CASSLIGGGEAFF.

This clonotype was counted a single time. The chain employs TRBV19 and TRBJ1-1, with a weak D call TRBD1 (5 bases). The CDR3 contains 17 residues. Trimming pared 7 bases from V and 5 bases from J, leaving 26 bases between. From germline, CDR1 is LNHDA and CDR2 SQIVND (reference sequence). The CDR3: CASTYQRGQGRRTEAFF. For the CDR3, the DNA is TGTGCCAGTACTTATCAAAGGGGTCAGGGACGGCGGACTGAAGCTTTCTTT.

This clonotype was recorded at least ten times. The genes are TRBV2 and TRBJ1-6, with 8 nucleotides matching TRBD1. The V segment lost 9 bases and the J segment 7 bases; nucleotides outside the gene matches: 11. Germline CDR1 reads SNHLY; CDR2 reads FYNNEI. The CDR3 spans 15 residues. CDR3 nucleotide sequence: TGTGCCAGTAGTTCCTGGACAGGGAAAAATTCACCCCTCCACTTT. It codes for CASSSWTGKNSPLHF. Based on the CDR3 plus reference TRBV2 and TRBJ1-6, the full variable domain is EPEVTQTPSHQVTQMGQEVILRCVPISNHLYFYWYRQILGQKVEFLVSFYNNEISEKSEIFDDQFSVERPDGSNFTLKIRSTKLEDSAMYFCASSSWTGKNSPLHFGNGTRLTVT.

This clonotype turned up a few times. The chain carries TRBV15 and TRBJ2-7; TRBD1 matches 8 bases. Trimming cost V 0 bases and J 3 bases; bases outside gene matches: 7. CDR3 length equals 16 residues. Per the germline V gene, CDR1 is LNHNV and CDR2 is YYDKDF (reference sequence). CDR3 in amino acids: CATSRESGTGGYEQYF. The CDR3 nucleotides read TGTGCCACCAGCAGAGAGTCCGGGACAGGCGGCTACGAGCAGTACTTC.

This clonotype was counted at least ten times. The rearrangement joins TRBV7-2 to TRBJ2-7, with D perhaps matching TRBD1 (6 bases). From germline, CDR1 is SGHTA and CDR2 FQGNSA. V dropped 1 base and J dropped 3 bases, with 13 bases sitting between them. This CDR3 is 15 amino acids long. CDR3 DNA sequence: TGTGCCAGCAGCTTAGGAAACAGGGTTAACTACGAGCAGTACTTC. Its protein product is CASSLGNRVNYEQYF.

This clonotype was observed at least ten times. The CDR3 sequence: CSAREPGGGEQYF. The CDR3 DNA reads as TGCAGTGCTAGAGAACCGGGCGGCGGCGAGCAGTACTTC. The chain has TRBV20-1 and TRBJ2-7; no clear D gene. The CDR3 spans 13 residues. Germline V lookup: CDR1 DFQATT, CDR2 SNEGSKA (reference sequence). Trimming left V 0 bases short and J 6 bases short, with 12 bases between.

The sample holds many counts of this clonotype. The CDR3 DNA reads as TGCGCCAGCAGCCAAGCCCGGACAGAATACGAGCAGTACTTC. Residues: CASSQARTEYEQYF. V is TRBV4-1 and J is TRBJ2-7, with D possibly TRBD1 on 6 matching bases. Germline V CDR1 and CDR2: MGHRA, YSYEKL. The V and J ends lost 1 base and 4 bases respectively, with 11 bases between them. The CDR3 is 14 amino acids.

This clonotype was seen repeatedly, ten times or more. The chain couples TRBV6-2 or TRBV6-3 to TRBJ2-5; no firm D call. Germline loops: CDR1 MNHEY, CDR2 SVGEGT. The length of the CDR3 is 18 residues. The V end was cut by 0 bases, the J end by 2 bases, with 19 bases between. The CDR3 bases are TGTGCCAGCAGTTACTCGAGGCCTGAGTCCCGAGCACAAGAGACCCAGTACTTC. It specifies CASSYSRPESRAQETQYF.

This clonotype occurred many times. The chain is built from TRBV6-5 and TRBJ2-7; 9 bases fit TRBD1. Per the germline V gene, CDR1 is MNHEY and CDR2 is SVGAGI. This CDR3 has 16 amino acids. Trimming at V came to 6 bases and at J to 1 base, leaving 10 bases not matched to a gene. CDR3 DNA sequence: TGTGCCAGCAGACCAGCCCCCGACAGGGGGTCCTACGAGCAGTACTTC. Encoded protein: CASRPAPDRGSYEQYF.